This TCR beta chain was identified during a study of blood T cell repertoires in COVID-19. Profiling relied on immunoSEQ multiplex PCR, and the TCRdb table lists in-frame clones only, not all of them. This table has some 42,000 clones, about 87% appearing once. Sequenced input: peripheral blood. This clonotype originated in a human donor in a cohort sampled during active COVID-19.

The CDR3 bases are TGTGCCAGCTCACCTACGACAGGTCTATCGACTGAAGCTTTCTTT. Amino acid sequence: CASSPTTGLSTEAFF. The chain carries TRBV18 and TRBJ1-1, with a weak D call TRBD1 (6 bases). Germline V gene data show CDR1 as KGHSH and CDR2 as LQKENI. The CDR3 consists of 15 residues. Trimming pared 3 bases from V and 5 bases from J, leaving 16 bases between.